This T cell receptor (beta chain) is drawn from a study of cytomegalovirus exposure and HLA in healthy donors. About the study: A data release that came early held 75 million to 85 million unique TCRs from HLA-typed donors. Study results and caveats: Immune exposure data for these donors was limited to CMV serostatus.

Researchers ran the PCR with 60 Vbeta and 13 Jbeta primers. The data were produced by immunoSEQ multiplex PCR, yet TCRdb's version contains in-frame clones alone and is incomplete. The sample comprises some 160,000 clones, over 75% of which are singletons, and 1.5% to 2% rests with the top ten. The CDR3 loop spans 14 amino acids. J lost 6 bases, V lost 3 bases, and 6 bases had no gene match. Germline V gene data show CDR1 as SGHDT and CDR2 as YYEEEE. Of note for this clone: The antigen remains undetermined.

The V and J genes are TRBV5-6 and TRBJ2-7, with 10 bases matching TRBD1. The clonotype comes from a woman in her 30s in good health and CMV-seronegative. The specimen sequenced was PBMCs. The CDR3 protein is CASSSTGGSGEQYF. The CDR3 DNA sequence: TGTGCCAGCAGCTCGACAGGGGGCTCGGGCGAGCAGTACTTC.